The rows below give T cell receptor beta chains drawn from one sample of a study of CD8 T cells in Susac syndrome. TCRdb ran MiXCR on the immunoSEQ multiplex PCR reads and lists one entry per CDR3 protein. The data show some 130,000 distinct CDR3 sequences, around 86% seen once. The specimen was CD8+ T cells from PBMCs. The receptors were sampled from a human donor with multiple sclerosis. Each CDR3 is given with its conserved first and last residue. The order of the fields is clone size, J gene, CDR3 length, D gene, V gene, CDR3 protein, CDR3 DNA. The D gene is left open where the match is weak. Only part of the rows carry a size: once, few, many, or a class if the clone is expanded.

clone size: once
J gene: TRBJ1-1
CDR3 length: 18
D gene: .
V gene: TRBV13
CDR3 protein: CASSYTPFSGPMNTEAFF
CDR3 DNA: TGTGCCAGCAGCTATACCCCCTTCTCGGGTCCTATGAACACTGAAGCTTTCTTT

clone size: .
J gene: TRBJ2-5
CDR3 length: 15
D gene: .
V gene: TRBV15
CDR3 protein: CATSPGTRSQETQYF
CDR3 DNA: TGTGCCACCAGTCCCGGGACACGGTCCCAAGAGACCCAGTACTTC

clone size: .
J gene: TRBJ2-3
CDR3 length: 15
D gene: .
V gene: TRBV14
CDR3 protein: CASSQDQMMEYTQYF
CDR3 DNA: TGTGCCAGCAGCCAAGATCAGATGATGGAGTATACGCAGTATTTT

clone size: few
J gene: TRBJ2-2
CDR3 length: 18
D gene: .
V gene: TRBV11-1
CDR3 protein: CASSLGHWGTPDTGELFF
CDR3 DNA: TGTGCCAGCAGCTTAGGACATTGGGGGACGCCTGACACCGGGGAGCTGTTTTTT

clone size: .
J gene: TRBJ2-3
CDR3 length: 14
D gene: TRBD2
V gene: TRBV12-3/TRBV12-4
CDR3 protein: CASSPIYQRETQYF
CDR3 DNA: TGTGCCAGCAGTCCAATCTACCAGCGGGAGACGCAGTATTTT

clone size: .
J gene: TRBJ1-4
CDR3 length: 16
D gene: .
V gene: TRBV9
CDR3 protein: CASSVEGREANEKLFF
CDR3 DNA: TGTGCCAGCAGCGTAGAGGGAAGAGAGGCTAATGAAAAACTGTTTTTT

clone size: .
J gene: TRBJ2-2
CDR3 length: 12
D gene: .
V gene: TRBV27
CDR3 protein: CASSFLDGELLF
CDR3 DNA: TGTGCCAGCAGTTTCTTAGACGGGGAGCTGCTTTTT

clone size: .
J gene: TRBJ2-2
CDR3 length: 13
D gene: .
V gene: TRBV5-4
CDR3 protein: CASSMERTGELFF
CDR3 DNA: TGTGCCAGCAGCATGGAGCGTACCGGGGAGCTGTTTTTT

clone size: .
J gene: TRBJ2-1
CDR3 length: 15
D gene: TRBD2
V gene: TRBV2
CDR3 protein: CASSATSGLRNEQFF
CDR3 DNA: TGTGCCAGCAGCGCGACTAGCGGTCTTCGCAATGAGCAGTTCTTC

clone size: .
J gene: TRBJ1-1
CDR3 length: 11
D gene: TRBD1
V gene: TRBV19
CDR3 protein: CASLRGLEAFF
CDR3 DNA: TGTGCCAGTTTAAGGGGGCTTGAAGCTTTCTTT

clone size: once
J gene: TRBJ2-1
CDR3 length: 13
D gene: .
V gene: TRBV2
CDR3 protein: CARRRETSNEQFF
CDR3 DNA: TGTGCCAGGCGGCGGGAAACCTCCAATGAGCAGTTCTTC

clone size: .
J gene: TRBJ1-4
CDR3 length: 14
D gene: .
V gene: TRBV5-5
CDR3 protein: CASRPERRSEKLFF
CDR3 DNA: TGTGCCAGCAGACCGGAAAGACGGTCTGAAAAACTGTTTTTT

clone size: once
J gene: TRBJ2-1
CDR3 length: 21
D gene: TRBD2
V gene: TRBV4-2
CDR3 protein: CASSQVLPLADVTSSYNEQFF
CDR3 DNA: TGTGCCAGCAGCCAAGTTCTGCCCCTAGCGGACGTTACCAGCTCCTACAATGAGCAGTTCTTC

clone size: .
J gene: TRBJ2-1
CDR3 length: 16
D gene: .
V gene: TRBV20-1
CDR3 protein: CSARDGEYGVGDEQFF
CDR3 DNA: TGCAGTGCTAGAGATGGGGAGTACGGGGTTGGTGATGAGCAGTTCTTC

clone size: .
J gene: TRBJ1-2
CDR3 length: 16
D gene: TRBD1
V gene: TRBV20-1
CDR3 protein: CSATGRRDSLNYGYTF
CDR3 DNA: TGCAGTGCTACCGGAAGGAGGGACAGTCTCAACTATGGCTACACCTTC

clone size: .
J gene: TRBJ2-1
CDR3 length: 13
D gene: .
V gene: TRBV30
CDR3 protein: CAWSILAGNEQFF
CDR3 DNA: TGTGCCTGGAGCATATTAGCAGGGAATGAGCAGTTCTTC